This entry lists 7 T cell receptor beta chains sequenced from one sample in a study of T cells in Graves' hyperthyroidism and ophthalmopathy. Amplified TCR beta CDR3 regions came from RNA transcripts. The TCR CDR3 first-round RT-PCR relied on the HTBI primer set. TCRdb redid the calling of the multiplex PCR reads with MiXCR, one entry per CDR3 protein. Among fewer than 650,000 distinct CDR3 sequences, 11% to 15% were seen once, and the ten largest hold more than 4.5%. Sequenced material: blood. These receptors all come from a woman younger than 45 with Graves' hyperthyroidism that later progressed to Graves' ophthalmopathy.

This sequence joins TRBV6-4 and TRBJ1-2, with a weak D call TRBD1 (6 bases). Trimming stripped 4 bases from V and 7 bases from J, with 13 bases between. Germline V gene data show CDR1 as MRHNA and CDR2 as SNTAGT. This CDR3 region has 13 residues. The CDR3 sequence: CASSVVRGGGYTF. The CDR3 bases are TGTGCCAGCAGTGTCGTCCGAGGGGGTGGCTACACCTTC.

This clonotype was observed at least ten times. The chain is built from TRBV27 and TRBJ2-1; 8 positions agree with TRBD1. The length of the CDR3 is 15 residues. After removal of 5 bases from V and 7 bases from J, the junction contained 10 bases not matched to a gene. In germline, CDR1 is MNHEY, CDR2 SMNVEV (reference sequence). The CDR3 spells CASSPQGAQWNEQFF. The CDR3 nucleotides read TGTGCCAGCAGTCCGCAGGGGGCGCAGTGGAATGAGCAGTTCTTC.

This clonotype has a count of ten or more. V gene TRBV12-3 or TRBV12-4 combines with J gene TRBJ1-3; 7 nucleotides line up with TRBD1. J was trimmed by 0 bases and V by 5 bases; bases with no gene match: 1. This CDR3 has 14 amino acids. CDR3 loop: CASSGTASGNTIYF. The CDR3 DNA reads TGTGCCAGCAGTGGGACAGCCTCTGGAAACACCATATATTTT.

This clonotype appeared many times. The chain couples TRBV29-1 to TRBJ2-5; D is possibly TRBD2 (6 bases). Germline V gene sequence: CDR1 SQVTM, CDR2 ANQGSEA. This CDR3 comprises 13 residues. V was trimmed by 6 bases and J by 2 bases, leaving 13 bases between them. CDR3 in amino acids: CSVSGPLQETQYF. CDR3 coding DNA: TGCAGCGTGAGCGGGCCACTTCAAGAGACCCAGTACTTC.

There are many counts of this clonotype. The chain recombines TRBV7-8 with TRBJ2-7; 9 nucleotides line up with TRBD1. The CDR3 is made up of 19 amino acids. V lost 1 base, J lost 2 bases, and 15 bases stayed unmatched. Per the germline V gene, CDR1 is SGHVS and CDR2 is FQNEAQ. CDR3 amino acids: CASSLVISRDRVWAYEQYF. In DNA form, the CDR3 reads TGTGCCAGCAGCTTAGTGATTTCCCGGGACAGGGTATGGGCCTACGAGCAGTACTTC.

This clonotype was detected many times. The V and J genes are TRBV18 and TRBJ2-1, with 11 bases fitting TRBD1. Germline V gene lookup returns CDR1 KGHSH and CDR2 LQKENI. This CDR3 comprises 16 residues. V dropped 3 bases and J dropped 7; count of bases not matched to a gene: 8. The DNA of the CDR3 is TGTGCCAGCTCACCCCAAGGACAGGGGGCGAGGAATGAGCAGTTCTTC. This sequence encodes CASSPQGQGARNEQFF.

This clonotype was seen at least ten times. J is TRBJ2-2 and V is TRBV7-8, with D possibly being TRBD1 (6 bases). The germline V gene encodes CDR1 SGHVS and CDR2 FQNEAQ. V was cut by 1 base and J by 4 bases, with 13 bases left in between. The CDR3 spans 16 residues. CDR3 sequence reads: CASSLVPTGSTGELFF. The CDR3 nucleotides are TGTGCCAGCAGCTTAGTTCCGACAGGTTCCACCGGGGAGCTGTTTTTT.